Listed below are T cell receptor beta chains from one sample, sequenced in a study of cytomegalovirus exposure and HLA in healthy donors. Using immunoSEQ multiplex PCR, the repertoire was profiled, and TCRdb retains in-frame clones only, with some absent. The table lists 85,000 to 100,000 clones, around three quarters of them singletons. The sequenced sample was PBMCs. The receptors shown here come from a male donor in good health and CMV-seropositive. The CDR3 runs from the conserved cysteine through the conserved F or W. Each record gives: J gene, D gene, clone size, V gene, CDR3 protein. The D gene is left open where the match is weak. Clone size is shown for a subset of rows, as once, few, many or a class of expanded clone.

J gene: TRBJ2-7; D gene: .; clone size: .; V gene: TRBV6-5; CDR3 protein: CASTEIYRVDEQYF
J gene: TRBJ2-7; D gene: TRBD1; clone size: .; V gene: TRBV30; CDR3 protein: CAWRSRDRVYEQYF
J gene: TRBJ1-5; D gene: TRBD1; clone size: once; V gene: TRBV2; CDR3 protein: CASSEGQGNNQPQHF
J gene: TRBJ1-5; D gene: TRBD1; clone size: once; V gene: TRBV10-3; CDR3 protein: CAISGGQGVNQPQHF
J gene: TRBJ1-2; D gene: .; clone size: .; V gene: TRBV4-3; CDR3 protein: CASSQDEGDYGYTF
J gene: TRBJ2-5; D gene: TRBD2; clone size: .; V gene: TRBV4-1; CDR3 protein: CASSLAGTSGGAVETQYF
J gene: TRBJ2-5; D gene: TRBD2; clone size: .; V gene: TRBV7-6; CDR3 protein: CASSSRTSGVGETQYF
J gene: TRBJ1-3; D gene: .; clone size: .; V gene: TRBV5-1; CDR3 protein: CASSLAGDSGNTIYF
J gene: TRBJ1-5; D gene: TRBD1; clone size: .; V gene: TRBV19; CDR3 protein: CARSGGGNQPQHF
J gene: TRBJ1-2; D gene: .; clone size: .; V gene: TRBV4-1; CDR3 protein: CASSQEFQGSTYGYTF
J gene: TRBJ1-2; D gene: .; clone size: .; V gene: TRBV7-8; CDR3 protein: CASSLGGSGGLVYGYTF
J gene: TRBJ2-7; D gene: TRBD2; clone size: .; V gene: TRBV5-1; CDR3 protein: CASSGGDGSYEQYF
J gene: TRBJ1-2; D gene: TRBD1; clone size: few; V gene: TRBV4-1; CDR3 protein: CASSRGTGGNYGYTF
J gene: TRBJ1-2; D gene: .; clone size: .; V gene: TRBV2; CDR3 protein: CASSEQGSYGYTF
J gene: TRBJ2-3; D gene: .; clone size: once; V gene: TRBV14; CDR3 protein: CASSRTGTQYF
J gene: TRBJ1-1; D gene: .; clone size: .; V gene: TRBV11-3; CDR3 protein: CASSLEGGTEAFF
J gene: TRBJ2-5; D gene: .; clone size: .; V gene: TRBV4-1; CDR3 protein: CASSQDTDTAQETQYF
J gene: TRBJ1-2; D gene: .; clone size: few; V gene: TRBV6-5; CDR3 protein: CASSGGAPRRGGYTF